Listed below are T cell receptor beta chains from one sample, sequenced in a study of cytomegalovirus exposure and HLA in healthy donors. Profiling relied on immunoSEQ multiplex PCR, and the TCRdb table lists in-frame clones only, not all of them. The top ten hold 1.4% to 1.5% of the sample, which has about 180,000 clones, about three quarters seen once. Input material: PBMCs. The source is a man in his late teens or twenties in good health and CMV-seronegative. CDR3s include the opening cysteine and the closing phenylalanine or tryptophan. D genes are given only for firm matches. Only some rows state a clone size, as once, few, many or a class for expanded clones.

CDR3aa | CDR3nt | j_gene | d_gene | v_gene | abundance
CACRRTDGNTEAFF | TGTGCCTGCCGGAGGACGGACGGGAACACTGAAGCTTTCTTT | TRBJ1-1 | - | TRBV30 | -
CASHGRTSGGQETQYF | TGTGCCAGCCACGGTCGGACTAGCGGGGGACAAGAGACCCAGTACTTC | TRBJ2-5 | TRBD2 | TRBV11-3 | -
CASSSRGVAYNEQFF | TGTGCCAGCAGCTCCAGGGGAGTCGCCTACAATGAGCAGTTCTTC | TRBJ2-1 | - | TRBV6-5 | -
CASISDSSYNEQFF | TGTGCCAGCATCAGCGATAGCTCCTACAATGAGCAGTTCTTC | TRBJ2-1 | - | TRBV2 | -
CASREGAREAFF | TGTGCCAGCAGGGAGGGGGCTCGTGAAGCTTTCTTT | TRBJ1-1 | TRBD1 | TRBV2 | -
CASSTSGQGPYSGNTIYF | TGTGCCAGCAGCACCAGTGGACAGGGGCCCTACTCTGGAAACACCATATATTTT | TRBJ1-3 | TRBD1 | TRBV11-2 | -
CAWSVNSGYYEQYF | TGTGCCTGGAGTGTAAACAGCGGGTACTACGAGCAGTACTTC | TRBJ2-7 | - | TRBV30 | -
CATSGTRGREAFF | TGTGCCACCAGCGGTACCCGAGGTCGTGAAGCTTTCTTT | TRBJ1-1 | - | TRBV15 | few
CASSQEGGYQQAYEQYF | TGCGCCAGCAGCCAAGAGGGGGGTTACCAACAAGCCTACGAGCAGTACTTC | TRBJ2-7 | - | TRBV4-3 | -
CASQRTGAYGYTF | TGTGCCAGTCAAAGGACAGGGGCCTATGGCTACACCTTC | TRBJ1-2 | TRBD1 | TRBV2 | -
CASSQGWTGGYTF | TGCGCCAGCAGCCAAGGATGGACAGGCGGCTACACCTTC | TRBJ1-2 | TRBD1 | TRBV4-3 | -
CAWSHSGGPPGELFF | TGTGCCTGGAGTCATAGCGGGGGGCCACCCGGGGAGCTGTTTTTT | TRBJ2-2 | TRBD2 | TRBV30 | -
CASSSGARNTEAFF | TGTGCCAGCAGCTCAGGGGCACGGAACACTGAAGCTTTCTTT | TRBJ1-1 | - | TRBV7-8 | -
CASSPGTSYNEQFF | TGTGCCAGCAGTCCCGGGACTAGTTACAATGAGCAGTTCTTC | TRBJ2-1 | TRBD2 | TRBV6-6 | -
CASSPNRADTIYF | TGTGCCAGCTCACCAAACAGGGCCGACACCATATATTTT | TRBJ1-3 | - | TRBV18 | -
CASSPRTGGEKLFF | TGTGCCAGCAGTCCCCGGACAGGAGGTGAAAAACTGTTTTTT | TRBJ1-4 | TRBD1 | TRBV28 | -
CASSQEQSTSGSSTDTQYF | TGCGCCAGCAGCCAAGAGCAATCTACTAGCGGGTCTAGCACAGATACGCAGTATTTT | TRBJ2-3 | TRBD2 | TRBV4-3 | few
CASSKGLAGIYEQYF | TGTGCCAGCAGTAAGGGACTAGCGGGGATATACGAGCAGTACTTC | TRBJ2-7 | TRBD2 | TRBV6-5 | -
CASSITRLAQYNEQFF | TGTGCCAGCAGCATAACACGACTAGCGCAGTACAATGAGCAGTTCTTC | TRBJ2-1 | TRBD2 | TRBV5-4 | -
CASSRSPLYEQYF | TGCGCCAGCAGCCGTTCACCCCTATACGAGCAGTACTTC | TRBJ2-7 | - | TRBV4-3 | -
CASRRNTGVVYGYTF | TGTGCCAGCAGACGCAATACAGGGGTCGTGTATGGCTACACCTTC | TRBJ1-2 | TRBD1 | TRBV6-5 | -
CASSPTRIQETQYF | TGTGCCAGTAGTCCCACGAGAATCCAAGAGACCCAGTACTTC | TRBJ2-5 | - | TRBV19 | -
CASTLAGGLSDTQYF | TGTGCCAGCACACTAGCGGGGGGGCTTTCAGATACGCAGTATTTT | TRBJ2-3 | TRBD2 | TRBV7-3 | -
CASSYSGSDNEQFF | TGTGCCAGCAGTTATTCAGGGTCGGACAATGAGCAGTTCTTC | TRBJ2-1 | - | TRBV6-5 | -
CASSSSRDRSTNYGYTF | TGTGCCAGCAGCTCGTCCCGGGACAGGTCTACTAACTATGGCTACACCTTC | TRBJ1-2 | TRBD1 | TRBV7-9 | few
CAWRPTGTENSPLHF | TGTGCCTGGAGACCGACCGGGACAGAAAATTCACCCCTCCACTTT | TRBJ1-6 | TRBD1 | TRBV30 | -
CASSQERLFGGNTIYF | TGCGCCAGCAGCCAAGAGAGACTGTTTGGGGGAAACACCATATATTTT | TRBJ1-3 | - | TRBV4-3 | -
CASSPRQDLTGELFF | TGTGCCAGCAGTCCACGACAGGACCTCACCGGGGAGCTGTTTTTT | TRBJ2-2 | - | TRBV6-5 | once
CATLGRQGISTDTQYF | TGTGCCACCCTAGGGCGACAGGGGATCAGCACAGATACGCAGTATTTT | TRBJ2-3 | TRBD1 | TRBV10-3 | -
CASSSSRAGGREQYF | TGTGCCAGCAGCTCATCAAGGGCAGGGGGCCGCGAGCAGTACTTC | TRBJ2-7 | TRBD1 | TRBV11-2 | -
CASSPSSGQETQYF | TGTGCTAGTAGTCCCAGCAGCGGCCAAGAGACCCAGTACTTC | TRBJ2-5 | - | TRBV12-5 | -
CASSIRLAGAGELFF | TGTGCCAGCAGCATTAGACTAGCGGGAGCCGGGGAGCTGTTTTTT | TRBJ2-2 | TRBD2 | TRBV7-9 | few
CASSPWTGGLGTEAFF | TGTGCCAGCAGCCCGTGGACAGGGGGCTTAGGCACTGAAGCTTTCTTT | TRBJ1-1 | TRBD1 | TRBV7-8 | -
CASSPTGSMEAFF | TGTGCCAGCAGCCCAACCGGGAGTATGGAAGCTTTCTTT | TRBJ1-1 | - | TRBV7-3 | -
CSVERDIGNTIYF | TGCAGCGTTGAAAGGGACATAGGAAACACCATATATTTT | TRBJ1-3 | - | TRBV29-1 | -
CASTPAGGRAYEQYF | TGTGCCAGCACCCCAGCGGGGGGTAGGGCGTACGAGCAGTACTTC | TRBJ2-7 | TRBD2 | TRBV7-2 | -
CASSLSPLGGGSPLHF | TGTGCCAGCAGTTTAAGCCCCCTAGGGGGCGGTTCACCCCTCCACTTT | TRBJ1-6 | TRBD1 | TRBV27 | -
CASSLGRDRGSYEQYF | TGTGCCAGCAGCTTGGGTCGCGACAGGGGATCCTACGAGCAGTACTTC | TRBJ2-7 | TRBD1 | TRBV5-4 | -
CASSLRQGALVDYGYTF | TGTGCCAGCAGCTTAAGGCAGGGGGCATTGGTTGACTATGGCTACACCTTC | TRBJ1-2 | TRBD1 | TRBV11-2 | -